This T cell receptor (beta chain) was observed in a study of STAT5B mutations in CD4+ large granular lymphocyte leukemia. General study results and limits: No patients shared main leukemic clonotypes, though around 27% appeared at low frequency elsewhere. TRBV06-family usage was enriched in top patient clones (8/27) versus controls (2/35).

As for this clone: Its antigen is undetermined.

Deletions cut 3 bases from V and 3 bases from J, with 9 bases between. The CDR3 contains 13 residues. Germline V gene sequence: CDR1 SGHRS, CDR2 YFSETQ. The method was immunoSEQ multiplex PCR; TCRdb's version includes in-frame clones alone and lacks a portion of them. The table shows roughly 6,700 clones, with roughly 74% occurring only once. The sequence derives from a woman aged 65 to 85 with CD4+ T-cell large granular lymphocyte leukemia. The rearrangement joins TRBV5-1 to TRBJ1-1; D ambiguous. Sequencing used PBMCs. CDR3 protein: CASSSDRYTEAFF. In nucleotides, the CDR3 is TGCGCCAGCAGCTCAGACCGATACACTGAAGCTTTCTTT.